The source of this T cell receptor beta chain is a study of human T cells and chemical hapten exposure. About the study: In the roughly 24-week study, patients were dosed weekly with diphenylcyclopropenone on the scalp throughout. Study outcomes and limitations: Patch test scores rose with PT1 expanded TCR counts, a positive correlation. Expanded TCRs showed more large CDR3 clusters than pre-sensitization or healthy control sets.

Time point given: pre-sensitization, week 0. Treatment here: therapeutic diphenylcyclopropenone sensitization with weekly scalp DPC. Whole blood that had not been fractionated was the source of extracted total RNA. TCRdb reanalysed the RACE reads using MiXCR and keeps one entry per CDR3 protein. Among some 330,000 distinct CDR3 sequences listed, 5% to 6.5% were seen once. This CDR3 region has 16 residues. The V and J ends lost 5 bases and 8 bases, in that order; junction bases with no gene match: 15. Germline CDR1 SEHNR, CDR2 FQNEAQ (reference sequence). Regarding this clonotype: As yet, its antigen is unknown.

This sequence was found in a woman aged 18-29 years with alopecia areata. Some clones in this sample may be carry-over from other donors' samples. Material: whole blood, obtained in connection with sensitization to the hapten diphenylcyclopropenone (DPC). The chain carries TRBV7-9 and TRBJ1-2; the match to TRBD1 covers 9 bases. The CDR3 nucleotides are TGTGCCAGCAGCCCCCCCCCCGGACAGGGGAATTCCGGCTACACCTTC. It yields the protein CASSPPPGQGNSGYTF.